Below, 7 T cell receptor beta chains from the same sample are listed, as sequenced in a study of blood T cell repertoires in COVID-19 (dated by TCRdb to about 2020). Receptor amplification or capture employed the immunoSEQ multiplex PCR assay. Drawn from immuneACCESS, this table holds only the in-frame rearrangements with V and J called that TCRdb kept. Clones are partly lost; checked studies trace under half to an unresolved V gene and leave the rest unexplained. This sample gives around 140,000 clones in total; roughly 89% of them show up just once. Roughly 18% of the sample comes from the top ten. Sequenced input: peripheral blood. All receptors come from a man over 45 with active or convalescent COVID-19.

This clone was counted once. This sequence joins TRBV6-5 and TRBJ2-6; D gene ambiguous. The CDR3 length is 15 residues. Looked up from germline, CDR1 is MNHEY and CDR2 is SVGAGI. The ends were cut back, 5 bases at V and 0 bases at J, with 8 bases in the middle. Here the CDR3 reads CASSPEFSGANVLTF. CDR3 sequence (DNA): TGTGCCAGCAGTCCAGAATTCTCTGGGGCCAACGTCCTGACTTTC.

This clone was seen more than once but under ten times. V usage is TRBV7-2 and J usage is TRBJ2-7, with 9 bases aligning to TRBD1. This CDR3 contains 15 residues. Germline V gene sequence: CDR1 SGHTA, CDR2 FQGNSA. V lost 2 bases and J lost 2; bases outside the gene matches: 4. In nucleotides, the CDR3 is TGTGCCAGCAGCTTAAGGGGGGACAGGGCCTACGAGCAGTACTTC. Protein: CASSLRGDRAYEQYF.

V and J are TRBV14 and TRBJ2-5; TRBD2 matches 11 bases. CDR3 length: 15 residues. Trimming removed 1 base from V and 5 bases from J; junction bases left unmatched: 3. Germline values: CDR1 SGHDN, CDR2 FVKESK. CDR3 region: CASSQASGRRETQYF. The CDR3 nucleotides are TGTGCCAGCAGCCAAGCTAGCGGGAGGAGGGAGACCCAGTACTTC.

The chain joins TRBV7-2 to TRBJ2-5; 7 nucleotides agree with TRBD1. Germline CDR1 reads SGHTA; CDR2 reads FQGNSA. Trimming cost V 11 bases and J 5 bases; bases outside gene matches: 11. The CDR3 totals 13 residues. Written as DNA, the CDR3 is TGTGCCGGCGTGACAGGGACGTGGGAGACCCAGTACTTC. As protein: CAGVTGTWETQYF.

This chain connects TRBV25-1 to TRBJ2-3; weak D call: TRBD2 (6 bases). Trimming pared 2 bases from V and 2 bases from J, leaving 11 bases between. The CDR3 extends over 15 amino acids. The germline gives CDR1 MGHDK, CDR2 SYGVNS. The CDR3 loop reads CASSEGASVTDTQYF. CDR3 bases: TGTGCCAGCAGTGAAGGGGCTAGCGTCACAGATACGCAGTATTTT. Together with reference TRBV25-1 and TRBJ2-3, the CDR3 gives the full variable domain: EADIYQTPRYLVIGTGKKITLECSQTMGHDKMYWYQQDPGMELHLIHYSYGVNSTEKGDLSSESTVSRIRTEHFPLTLESARPSHTSQYLCASSEGASVTDTQYFGPGTRLTVL.

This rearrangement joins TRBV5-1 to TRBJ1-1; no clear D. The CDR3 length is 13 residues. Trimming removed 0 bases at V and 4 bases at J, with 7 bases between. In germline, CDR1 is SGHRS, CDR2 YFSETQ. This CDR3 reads CASSLAGVTEAFF. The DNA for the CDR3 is TGCGCCAGCAGCTTGGCCGGGGTCACTGAAGCTTTCTTT.

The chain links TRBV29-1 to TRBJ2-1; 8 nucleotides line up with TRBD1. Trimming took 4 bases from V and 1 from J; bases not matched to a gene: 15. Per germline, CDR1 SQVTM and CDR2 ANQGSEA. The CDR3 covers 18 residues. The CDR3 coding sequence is TGCAGCGTTGCTCTAAGACAGGGGAGTGCGGAGTCCTACAATGAGCAGTTCTTC. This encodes CSVALRQGSAESYNEQFF.